This TCR beta chain is from a study of T cells in Graves' hyperthyroidism and ophthalmopathy. Study observations and caveats: Classification by a 13 V-J model distinguished ophthalmopathy from stable hyperthyroidism.

Concerning this clonotype: Its matching antigen is unknown.

Trimming cost V 4 bases and J 0 bases; bases outside gene matches: 7. The germline V gene has CDR1 SGHAT and CDR2 FQNNGV. The CDR3 runs to 16 residues. RNA transcripts were the template for amplifying TCR beta CDR3 regions. The TCR CDR3 first-round RT-PCR relied on the HTBI primer set. MiXCR, run by TCRdb on the multiplex PCR reads, gives a single entry per CDR3 protein. This sample has roughly 800,000 distinct CDR3 sequences, with around 38% found just once. The sample was blood. The clonotype was recovered from a man between 18 and 35 years old with Graves' hyperthyroidism. J is TRBJ2-5 and V is TRBV11-2, with 8 bases aligning to TRBD2. The CDR3 region is CASSSPGGRHQETQYF. The CDR3 DNA reads TGTGCCAGCAGCTCCCCAGGCGGGAGGCACCAAGAGACCCAGTACTTC.